This T cell receptor beta chain was sequenced in a study of T cell responses to AZD1222 COVID-19 vaccine. Comment on this clone: The antigen remains undetermined.

General study findings and limits: Donors in the cohort were predominantly white British and more often female, and clonal diversity was possibly underestimated. Only 5 or 6 AZD1222 recipients were seropositive at baseline.

The protocol was immunoSEQ multiplex PCR, while the TCRdb copy is restricted to in-frame clones and leaves out a portion. The sample has about 120,000 clones, 75% to 90% seen once. Germline CDR1 is GTSNPN and CDR2 is SVGIG (reference sequence). This CDR3 spans 11 amino acids. The V and J ends lost 5 bases and 5 bases respectively, with 10 bases between them. The rearrangement links TRBV30 to TRBJ2-7; unclear D gene. Sample: peripheral blood, taken on day 0 of AZD1222 vaccination. This clonotype was sampled from an adult in good health. Here the CDR3 DNA reads TGTGCCTGGGCCCTACGGAACGAGCAGTACTTC. Translating gives CAWALRNEQYF. The full variable domain, its missing parts supplied by reference TRBV30 and TRBJ2-7, is SQTIHQWPATLVQPVGSPLSLECTVEGTSNPNLYWYRQAAGRGLQLLFYSVGIGQISSEVPQNLSASRPQDRQFILSSKKLLLSDSGFYLCAWALRNEQYFGPGTRLTVT.